The next 17 T cell receptor beta chains were all read from a single sample in a study of CD8+ T cells in alopecia areata. Treatment indicated: oral pan-JAK inhibitor, 5-10 mg twice daily. In each case, RNA was isolated and then reverse transcribed into cDNA as the sequencing template. Generated by immunoSEQ multiplex PCR, the TCRdb table keeps only in-frame clones and is missing some. The top ten clones hold approximately 0.9% of a sample with about 160,000 clones, around 71% of them seen once. Sample: CD4+ T cells sorted from blood, taken at week 4, from a patient treated with tofacitinib. The receptors come from a human donor with alopecia areata.

This clone was recorded only once. The rearrangement joins TRBV4-1 to TRBJ1-1; D may be TRBD1 (5 bases). The CDR3 is 17 residues long. V shed 1 base and J shed 4 bases, with 19 bases lying between them. Per the germline V gene, CDR1 is MGHRA and CDR2 is YSYEKL. CDR3: CASSQVDWEGLGTEAFF. The CDR3 DNA follows: TGCGCCAGCAGCCAAGTCGATTGGGAGGGGCTCGGCACTGAAGCTTTCTTT.

This chain connects TRBV6-5 to TRBJ2-5; the match to TRBD2 covers 7 bases. CDR1 MNHEY and CDR2 SVGAGI come from the germline V gene. The V segment lost 7 bases and the J segment 3 bases; nucleotides outside the gene matches: 11. The CDR3 is 15 residues long. For the CDR3, the DNA is TGTGCCAGCACCCCACAACTAGCGTCCGAAGAGACCCAGTACTTC. Translating it yields CASTPQLASEETQYF.

V and J are TRBV6-1 and TRBJ1-5; TRBD1 is a possible D gene (6 bases). Germline V gene data show CDR1 as MNHNS and CDR2 as SASEGT. V gave up 3 bases and J gave up 6 bases, with 12 bases separating them. This CDR3 contains 14 residues. This CDR3 is CASSEGALIQPQHF. The CDR3 coding sequence is TGTGCCAGCAGTGAGGGGGCGCTGATTCAGCCCCAGCATTTT.

The gene calls are TRBV2 and TRBJ2-1, with D uncertain. The CDR3 extends over 12 amino acids. Trimming took 0 bases from V and 11 from J, leaving 8 bases between them. Germline CDR1 SNHLY, CDR2 FYNNEI. The DNA for the CDR3 is TGTGCCAGCAGTGAAGCCCAGGAAAAGCAGTTCTTC. This codes for CASSEAQEKQFF.

This clone was recorded a few times. This sequence joins TRBV29-1 and TRBJ1-2; a weak D match, TRBD1 (5 bases). This CDR3 region has 14 residues. With 7 bases removed from V and 7 bases from J, the gap between germline ends came to 22 bases. Germline CDR1 reads SQVTM; CDR2 reads ANQGSEA. CDR3 in amino acids: CSATGDRRGVGYTF. The CDR3 region has the DNA TGCAGCGCCACCGGGGACCGCCGGGGTGTTGGCTACACCTTC. Full variable domain (missing parts from reference TRBV29-1 and TRBJ1-2): SAVISQKPSRDICQRGTSLTIQCQVDSQVTMMFWYRQQPGQSLTLIATANQGSEATYESGFVIDKFPISRPNLTFSTLTVSNMSPEDSSIYLCSATGDRRGVGYTFGSGTRLTVV.

The chain recombines TRBV4-3 with TRBJ1-5; no clear D gene. The CDR3 contains 16 residues. Trimming removed 0 bases at V and 0 bases at J, with 9 bases between. Per germline, CDR1 LGHNA and CDR2 YSLEER. CDR3 sequence (DNA): TGCGCCAGCAGCCAAGAGGCAAGTTATAGCAATCAGCCCCAGCATTTT. It encodes CASSQEASYSNQPQHF.

This clone has a handful of counts. The V gene is TRBV30, the J gene TRBJ1-6, with D possibly matching TRBD1 (5 bases). There are 14 residues in the CDR3. Germline V lookup: CDR1 GTSNPN, CDR2 SVGIG (reference sequence). The CDR3: CAGTQSSYNSPLHF. In nucleotides, the CDR3 is TGTGCTGGGACTCAGAGCTCCTATAATTCACCCCTCCACTTT.

This clone was recorded a few times. The rearrangement uses TRBV11-3 and TRBJ2-2, with a weak D call TRBD1 (6 bases). Trimming cost V 5 bases and J 1 base, with 8 bases left between them. Per germline, CDR1 SGHNT and CDR2 YENEEA. The CDR3 covers 14 residues. The CDR3 reads CASSATGNTGELFF. DNA of the CDR3: TGTGCCAGCAGCGCGACAGGGAACACCGGGGAGCTGTTTTTT.

V and J are TRBV30 and TRBJ2-5; D unresolved. CDR3 length: 13 amino acids. In germline, CDR1 is GTSNPN, CDR2 SVGIG (reference sequence). V was clipped by 0 bases and J by 5 bases, with 10 bases between them. This CDR3 is CAWSVKGLETQYF. The CDR3 DNA reads TGTGCCTGGAGTGTAAAGGGTCTGGAGACCCAGTACTTC.

In its sample, this clone was seen a few times. This rearrangement joins TRBV30 to TRBJ1-1; no clear D. Germline loops: CDR1 GTSNPN, CDR2 SVGIG (reference sequence). Trimming removed 4 bases from V and 2 bases from J, with 11 bases in between. The CDR3 loop spans 13 amino acids. The CDR3 loop is CAWNRAANTEAFF. The DNA of the CDR3 is TGTGCCTGGAATAGGGCAGCTAACACTGAAGCTTTCTTT.

The V call is TRBV7-8, the J call TRBJ1-1; 7 nucleotides match TRBD1. Germline V gene sequence: CDR1 SGHVS, CDR2 FQNEAQ. Losses at the gene ends were 4 bases for V and 3 bases for J; bases not matched to a gene: 5. CDR3 length: 14 residues. The CDR3, as DNA: TGTGCCAGCAGCTCGACCAGGGGGGACACTGAAGCTTTCTTT. Translating gives CASSSTRGDTEAFF.

V usage is TRBV27 and J usage is TRBJ1-5; unclear D gene. Germline V gives CDR1 MNHEY, CDR2 SMNVEV (reference sequence). Trimming left V 0 bases short and J 9 bases short, with 9 bases between. The CDR3 is 13 residues long. This chain's CDR3 is CASSLSGFSPQHF. The CDR3 bases are TGTGCCAGCAGTTTATCGGGGTTTTCGCCCCAGCATTTT.

This chain uses TRBV15 with TRBJ2-3, with a possible D match to TRBD1 (5 bases). V dropped 3 bases and J dropped 2 bases, with 15 bases sitting between them. CDR3 length: 16 residues. Per the germline V gene, CDR1 is LNHNV and CDR2 is YYDKDF (reference sequence). CDR3: CATSRALGDLTDTQYF. The DNA for the CDR3 is TGTGCCACCAGCAGGGCTTTAGGGGATCTCACAGATACGCAGTATTTT.

The chain is built from TRBV5-4 and TRBJ1-2, with unresolved D. The CDR3 totals 14 residues. From germline, CDR1 is SGHNT and CDR2 YYREEE (reference sequence). Trimming pared 1 base from V and 2 bases from J, leaving 9 bases between. This chain's CDR3 is CASSLPAENYGYTF. In nucleotides, the CDR3 is TGTGCCAGCAGCTTGCCTGCGGAAAACTATGGCTACACCTTC.

The chain employs TRBV29-1 and TRBJ1-5; a weak D match, TRBD1 (5 bases). Per the germline V gene, CDR1 is SQVTM and CDR2 is ANQGSEA. V lost 4 bases to trimming and J lost 3 bases, with 7 bases between them. There are 12 residues in the CDR3. CDR3 in DNA: TGCAGCGTTGTCAGGGCCAATCAGCCCCAGCATTTT. Protein product: CSVVRANQPQHF.

V gene TRBV15 combines with J gene TRBJ1-1; D remains unclear. Looked up from germline, CDR1 is LNHNV and CDR2 is YYDKDF (reference sequence). The CDR3 runs 12 residues. The germline V and J ends were trimmed by 0 bases and 5 bases, with 4 bases remaining between them. Here the CDR3 DNA reads TGTGCCACCAGCAGAGACCGAACTGAAGCTTTCTTT. It yields the protein CATSRDRTEAFF. The full variable domain, with the rest looked up from reference TRBV15 and TRBJ1-1, is DAMVIQNPRYQVTQFGKPVTLSCSQTLNHNVMYWYQQKSSQAPKLLFHYYDKDFNNEADTPDNFQSRRPNTSFCFLDIRSPGLGDTAMYLCATSRDRTEAFFGQGTRLTVV.

The chain employs TRBV5-6 and TRBJ1-2; no clear D. Germline CDR1 is SGHDT and CDR2 is YYEEEE. The V gene lost 4 bases and the J gene lost 8 bases, with 15 bases spanning the gap. CDR3 size: 13 residues. The CDR3 DNA follows: TGTGCCAGCAGCCGATGGGATGGGCACGGCTACACCTTC. Translated: CASSRWDGHGYTF. Filled out from reference TRBV5-6 and TRBJ1-2, the complete variable domain reads DAGVTQSPTHLIKTRGQQVTLRCSPKSGHDTVSWYQQALGQGPQFIFQYYEEEERQRGNFPDRFSGHQFPNYSSELNVNALLLGDSALYLCASSRWDGHGYTFGSGTRLTVV.